Detailed here is one TCR beta chain. In the study's own analysis: The authors estimated nucleated cell counts from reference gene primer amplification. Sequencing was performed with immunoSEQ multiplex PCR; in TCRdb, only in-frame clones are kept and a portion is missing. The V and J calls and the clone size are those of that table, but D and trimming were determined from the DNA. The sample holds some 290,000 clones; around 92% are singletons and the top ten take roughly 11%. Seattle-derived patients entered the study during active infection and were followed longitudinally. This record comes from a study of blood T cell repertoires in COVID-19. Turning to the study itself: Whether acute or convalescent, the COVID-19 samples came from the United States, Italy and Spain. T cells, B-cell-depleted T cells, or PBMCs provided the cDNA or gDNA that served as material.

This CDR3 contains 17 residues. Germline values: CDR1 SGHRS, CDR2 YFSETQ. J gave up 2 bases and V 4 bases, and 13 bases lay outside the gene matches. The V and J genes are TRBV5-1 and TRBJ2-5; 8 nucleotides align to TRBD1. The sample comprised peripheral blood. The clonotype was recovered from a woman in her twenties or thirties with COVID-19, enrolled during active disease. The CDR3 DNA sequence: TGCGCCAGCAGCCCGTTCTGGGACAGGAGGGGGCAAGAGACCCAGTACTTC. Translation gives CASSPFWDRRGQETQYF.